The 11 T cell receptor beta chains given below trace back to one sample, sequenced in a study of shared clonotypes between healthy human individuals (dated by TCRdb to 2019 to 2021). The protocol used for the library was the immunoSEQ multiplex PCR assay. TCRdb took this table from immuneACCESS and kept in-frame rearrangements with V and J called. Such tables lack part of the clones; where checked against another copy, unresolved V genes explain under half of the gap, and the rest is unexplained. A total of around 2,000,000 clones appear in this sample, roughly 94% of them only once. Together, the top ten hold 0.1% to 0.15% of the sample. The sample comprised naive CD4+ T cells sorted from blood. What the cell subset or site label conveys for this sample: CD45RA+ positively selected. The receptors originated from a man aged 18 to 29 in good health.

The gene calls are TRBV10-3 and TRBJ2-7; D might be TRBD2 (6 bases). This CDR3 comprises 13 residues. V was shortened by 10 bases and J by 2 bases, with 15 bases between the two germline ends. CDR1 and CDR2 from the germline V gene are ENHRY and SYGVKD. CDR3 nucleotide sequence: TGTGCCAACTCTGGCGGGACCACCTACGAGCAGTACTTC. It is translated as CANSGGTTYEQYF.

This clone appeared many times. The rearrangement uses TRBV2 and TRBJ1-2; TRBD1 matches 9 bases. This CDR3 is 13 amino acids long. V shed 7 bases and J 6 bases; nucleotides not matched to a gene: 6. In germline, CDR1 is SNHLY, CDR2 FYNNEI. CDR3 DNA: TGTGCCAGCACCGGGGGACAGGGCCATGGCTACACCTTC. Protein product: CASTGGQGHGYTF.

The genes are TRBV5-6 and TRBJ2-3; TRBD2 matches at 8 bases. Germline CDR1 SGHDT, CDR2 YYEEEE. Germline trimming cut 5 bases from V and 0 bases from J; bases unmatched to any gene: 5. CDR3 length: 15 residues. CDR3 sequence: CASRGASGSTDTQYF. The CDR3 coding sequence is TGTGCCAGCAGGGGAGCTAGCGGGAGCACAGATACGCAGTATTTT.

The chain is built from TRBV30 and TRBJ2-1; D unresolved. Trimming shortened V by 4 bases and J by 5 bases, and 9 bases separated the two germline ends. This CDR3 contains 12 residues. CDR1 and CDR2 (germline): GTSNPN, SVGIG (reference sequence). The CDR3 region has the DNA TGTGCCTGGAAGGGCCAAAACAATGAGCAGTTCTTC. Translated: CAWKGQNNEQFF.

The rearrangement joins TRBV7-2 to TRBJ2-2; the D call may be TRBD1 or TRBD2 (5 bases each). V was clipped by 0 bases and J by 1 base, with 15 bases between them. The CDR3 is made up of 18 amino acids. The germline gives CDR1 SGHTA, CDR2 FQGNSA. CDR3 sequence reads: CASSLASGTYLNTGELFF. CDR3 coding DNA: TGTGCCAGCAGCTTAGCGTCAGGGACCTACCTGAACACCGGGGAGCTGTTTTTT.

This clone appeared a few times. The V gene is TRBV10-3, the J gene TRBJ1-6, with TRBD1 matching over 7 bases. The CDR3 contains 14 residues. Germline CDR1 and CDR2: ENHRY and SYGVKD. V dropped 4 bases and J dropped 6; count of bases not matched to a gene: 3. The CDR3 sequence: CAISGRGSNSPLHF. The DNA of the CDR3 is TGTGCCATCAGTGGCAGGGGGAGTAATTCACCCCTCCACTTT.

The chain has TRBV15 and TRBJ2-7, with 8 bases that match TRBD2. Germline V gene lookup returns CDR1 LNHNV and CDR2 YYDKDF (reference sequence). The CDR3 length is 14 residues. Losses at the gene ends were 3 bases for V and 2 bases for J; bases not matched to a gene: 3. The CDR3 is CATSRAGGTYEQYF. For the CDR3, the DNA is TGTGCCACCAGCAGGGCGGGGGGAACCTACGAGCAGTACTTC.

The CDR3 spells CASSPGALKSYEQYF. In DNA, the CDR3 is TGTGCCAGCAGTCCCGGCGCGCTCAAGTCCTACGAGCAGTACTTC. This chain connects TRBV28 to TRBJ2-7; D ambiguous. The CDR3 is 15 amino acids. Germline assignment: CDR1 MDHEN and CDR2 SYDVKM. The V end lost 5 bases, the J end lost 1 base, and 15 bases lay between the germline ends.

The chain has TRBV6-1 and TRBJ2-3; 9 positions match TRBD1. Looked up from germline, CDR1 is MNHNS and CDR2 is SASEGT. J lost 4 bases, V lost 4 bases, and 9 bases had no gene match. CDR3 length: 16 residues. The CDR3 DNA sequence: TGTGCCAGCAGTGCCTTCCGGGACAGGGCGGCAGATACGCAGTATTTT. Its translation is CASSAFRDRAADTQYF.

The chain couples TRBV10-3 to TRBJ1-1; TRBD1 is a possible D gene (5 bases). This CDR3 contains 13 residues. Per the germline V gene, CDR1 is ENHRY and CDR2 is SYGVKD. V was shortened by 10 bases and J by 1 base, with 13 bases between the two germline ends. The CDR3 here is CATGFGPNTEAFF. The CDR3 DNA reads TGTGCCACAGGGTTTGGGCCGAACACTGAAGCTTTCTTT.

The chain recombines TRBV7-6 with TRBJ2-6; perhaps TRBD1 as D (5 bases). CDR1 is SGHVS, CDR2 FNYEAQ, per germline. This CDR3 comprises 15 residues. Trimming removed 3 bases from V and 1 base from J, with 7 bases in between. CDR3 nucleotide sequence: TGTGCCAGCAGCTTCCAGGGATCTGGGGCCAACGTCCTGACTTTC. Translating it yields CASSFQGSGANVLTF.